The count of the clone carrying this TCR beta chain is one. Clones were sequenced by immunoSEQ multiplex PCR, and TCRdb holds only the in-frame ones, with some missing. The repertoire holds approximately 210,000 clones, about 86% seen once, with about 8.9% in the top ten. The data were taken from a study of blood T cell repertoires in COVID-19. Germline loops: CDR1 SGHRS, CDR2 YFSETQ. The CDR3 has 13 amino acids. Between the trimmed V and J ends, which lost 1 base and 8 bases, there was a span of 10 bases. This sequence was found in a woman aged 45-59 years with acute or convalescent COVID-19. The sequenced sample was peripheral blood. The genes are TRBV5-1 and TRBJ2-1, with D maybe TRBD2 (6 bases). CDR3 amino acids: CASSLTSMDEQFF. CDR3 DNA: TGCGCCAGCAGCTTGACTAGCATGGATGAGCAGTTCTTC.